This is a list of T cell receptor beta chains from one sample in a study of T-cell reconstitution after alpha-beta-depleted transplantation in children. MiXCR was run by TCRdb on the PCR reads, yielding one entry per CDR3 protein. The repertoire holds 250,000 to 300,000 distinct CDR3 sequences, over 7% seen once, with approximately 9% in the top ten. The material sequenced was peripheral blood, taken 360 days after TCRalphabeta/CD19-depleted stem cell transplant. The receptors shown here come from a female patient aged 2-15 years who had a stem cell transplant for Fanconi anemia, so the T cells may come from the graft donor. Each CDR3 is given with its conserved first and last residue. Fields, in order: V gene, CDR3 protein.

V gene: TRBV28; CDR3 protein: CASSATGTGEETQYF
V gene: TRBV12-3/TRBV12-4; CDR3 protein: CASSSPNREYGNTIYF
V gene: TRBV28; CDR3 protein: CASSRQVAYGYTF
V gene: TRBV7-2; CDR3 protein: CASRPSGTGNQPQHF
V gene: TRBV7-9; CDR3 protein: CASSLGIQGWETQYF
V gene: TRBV6-4; CDR3 protein: CASSDGGGYTF
V gene: TRBV28; CDR3 protein: CASSSGTPNEKLFF
V gene: TRBV12-3/TRBV12-4; CDR3 protein: CASSSPGHWNTEAFF
V gene: TRBV11-2; CDR3 protein: CASSSSSGGGATDTQYF
V gene: TRBV5-6; CDR3 protein: CASSFGTGLREQYF
V gene: TRBV7-9; CDR3 protein: CASSFGREGYTF
V gene: TRBV18; CDR3 protein: CASSPRTGDGTEAFF
V gene: TRBV5-1; CDR3 protein: CASSFVIGANEQFF
V gene: TRBV20-1; CDR3 protein: CSATWRGRGDTQYF
V gene: TRBV20-1; CDR3 protein: CSARDWAGGTDTQYF
V gene: TRBV7-2; CDR3 protein: CASSRTASGYTF
V gene: TRBV7-9; CDR3 protein: CASSLTEEAFF
V gene: TRBV18; CDR3 protein: CASSPNSVSNSPLHF
V gene: TRBV28; CDR3 protein: CASSVLSGRRNEQFF
V gene: TRBV5-1; CDR3 protein: CASSLVHRNTEAFF
V gene: TRBV28; CDR3 protein: CASSIFYTYGHTF
V gene: TRBV11-2; CDR3 protein: CASSSQRGVSAKNIQYF
V gene: TRBV15; CDR3 protein: CATSTMRGIGSEKLFF
V gene: TRBV20-1; CDR3 protein: CSAIKLFGGHNEQFF
V gene: TRBV9; CDR3 protein: CASSVGTTSYEQYF
V gene: TRBV6-5; CDR3 protein: CASSYSTSGGQETQYF
V gene: TRBV20-1; CDR3 protein: CSARGVAGRVYEQYF
V gene: TRBV28; CDR3 protein: CASSSYPTDTQYF
V gene: TRBV24-1; CDR3 protein: CATSEPGGDYNEQFF
V gene: TRBV18; CDR3 protein: CASSPPGRNSGANVLTF
V gene: TRBV29-1; CDR3 protein: CSGCTGTPIETQYF
V gene: TRBV18; CDR3 protein: CASSPKIPAGEEQFF
V gene: TRBV7-2; CDR3 protein: CASSLYGDPGNQPQHF
V gene: TRBV7-3; CDR3 protein: CASSLGTSRTGELFF
V gene: TRBV20-1; CDR3 protein: CSARDRGNTEAFF
V gene: TRBV28; CDR3 protein: CASSPQGGLAGGLTDTQYF
V gene: TRBV3-1; CDR3 protein: CASSQGGTGYTGELFF
V gene: TRBV15; CDR3 protein: CATSRDALRTGVQYF
V gene: TRBV5-4; CDR3 protein: CASSPPGFRRGETQYF
V gene: TRBV20-1; CDR3 protein: CSAYGDEPDSGKGYEQYF
V gene: TRBV5-1; CDR3 protein: CASSLDGSSSYGYTF
V gene: TRBV12-3/TRBV12-4; CDR3 protein: CASSKDRENSPLHF
V gene: TRBV20-1; CDR3 protein: CSASLVISYEQYF
V gene: TRBV5-1; CDR3 protein: CASAQSGRLFNAEKLFF
V gene: TRBV6-1; CDR3 protein: CASTYGLAVSTDTQYF
V gene: TRBV7-6; CDR3 protein: CASSLPYRDTQYF